This T cell receptor (beta chain) appears in the sequencing data of a study of OX40 agonist ivuxolimab in advanced cancers. Study information: People in dose escalation had one of these cancers: hepatocellular carcinoma, melanoma, renal cell or head and neck cancer.

Excluded were patients having autoimmune disease history or systemic immunosuppression. Assay: immunoSEQ multiplex PCR; the TCRdb copy retains only in-frame clones and omits some. The table includes tens of thousands of clones, less than 95% detected once. The germline V gene has CDR1 SGDLS and CDR2 YYNGEE. V was shortened by 0 bases and J by 3 bases, with 18 bases between the two germline ends. The CDR3 has 17 residues. Source: CD4+ or CD8+ T cells sorted from blood, taken in a trial of the OX40 agonist ivuxolimab. The source is an adult with an advanced solid tumor such as melanoma, head and neck, liver or kidney cancer. The chain links TRBV9 to TRBJ1-2; D might be TRBD1 (6 bases). CDR3 nucleotide sequence: TGTGCCAGCAGCGTAGACCCAACGTTGGGACAACACTATGGCTACACCTTC. Protein: CASSVDPTLGQHYGYTF.